This T cell receptor beta chain was obtained from a study of shared clonotypes between healthy human individuals. Overall study results and limits: Large sequencing depth failed to make sorted-subset sequencing complete, rarefaction showed. Across subsets, estimated richness was generally greater for naive than for memory populations.

The V gene's germline CDR1 is MDHEN and CDR2 SYDVKM. The CDR3 consists of 9 residues. Trimming pared 8 bases from V and 10 bases from J, leaving 5 bases between. Details on this clone: Its antigen is currently unknown.

Adult Caucasians living in Nashville, Tennessee made up all of the donors. Sorted-subset replicate PCR reactions contained roughly 200 ng DNA, corresponding to some 28,000 T cell genomes. Profiled with immunoSEQ multiplex PCR; TCRdb holds only in-frame clones, not every one. The top ten clones hold approximately 0.13% of a sample with 2 million to 2.5 million clones, around 95% of them seen once. Sequencing was performed on naive CD4+ T cells sorted from blood. Indicated subset: CD45RA+ positively selected. This clonotype originated in a man younger than 35 in good health. The chain carries TRBV28 and TRBJ2-2, with no clear D. This CDR3 reads CASGAELFF. The CDR3 DNA reads TGTGCCAGCGGAGCGGAGCTGTTTTTT.